The 28 T cell receptor beta chains reported below all come from one sample, sequenced in a study of shared clonotypes between healthy human individuals. The repertoire was sequenced with immunoSEQ multiplex PCR; TCRdb's copy has only in-frame clones and lacks some. The sample comprises approximately 2.1 million clones, 85% to 95% of which are singletons, and about 0.37% rests with the top ten. Sequenced material: naive CD4+ T cells from PBMCs. Subset: CD45RA+ positively selected. The source of these receptors is a man between 18 and 29 years old in good health. Some clones in this sample may be carry-over from other donors' samples.

The J gene is TRBJ2-7, the V gene TRBV10-1; tentatively, D is TRBD2 (5 bases). CDR1 is WNHNN and CDR2 is SYGVQD in the germline V gene (reference sequence). The CDR3 length is 17 residues. The germline V and J ends were trimmed by 6 bases and 4 bases, with 25 bases remaining between them. As DNA, the CDR3 is TGCGCCAGCAGCGAGCAGACTATAGCCTGGGCGAAGTACGAGCAGTACTTC. Its protein product is CASSEQTIAWAKYEQYF.

Note on this clone: This sample includes further DNA sequences coding for the same CDR3. V gene TRBV29-1 combines with J gene TRBJ1-1; the D gene is possibly TRBD1 (5 bases). Trimming removed 0 bases from V and 0 bases from J, with 11 bases in between. The CDR3 consists of 15 residues. Germline V CDR1 and CDR2: SQVTM, ANQGSEA. CDR3 loop: CSVEEGGTLNTEAFF. CDR3 coding DNA: TGCAGCGTTGAAGAGGGAGGGACCTTGAACACTGAAGCTTTCTTT.

This chain links TRBV5-1 with TRBJ1-4; weak D call: TRBD1 (6 bases). Germline V CDR1 and CDR2: SGHRS, YFSETQ. Trimming removed 0 bases at V and 5 bases at J, with 11 bases between. This CDR3 comprises 15 residues. The CDR3 bases are TGCGCCAGCAGCTTGGCCATAGGGGGGAATGAAAAACTGTTTTTT. Translated: CASSLAIGGNEKLFF.

CDR3: CASSFPTSGIYEQYF. DNA of the CDR3: TGCGCCAGCAGCTTCCCGACTAGCGGGATATACGAGCAGTACTTC. V gene TRBV5-1 combines with J gene TRBJ2-7; TRBD2 matches 11 bases. J lost 4 bases, V lost 2 bases, and 5 bases had no gene match. The germline V gene encodes CDR1 SGHRS and CDR2 YFSETQ. This CDR3 comprises 15 residues. Complete variable domain (other parts from reference TRBV5-1 and TRBJ2-7): KAGVTQTPRYLIKTRGQQVTLSCSPISGHRSVSWYQQTPGQGLQFLFEYFSETQRNKGNFPGRFSGRQFSNSRSEMNVSTLELGDSALYLCASSFPTSGIYEQYFGPGTRLTVT.

The J gene is TRBJ2-7, the V gene TRBV7-2; TRBD2 matches at 7 bases. The J segment lost 0 bases and the V segment lost 5 bases, leaving 4 bases of the junction unmatched. This CDR3 has 14 residues. Germline-derived CDR1 and CDR2 are SGHTA and FQGNSA. CDR3 sequence: CASSPWTSSYEQYF. CDR3 in DNA: TGTGCCAGCAGCCCCTGGACTAGCTCCTACGAGCAGTACTTC. The full variable domain, rest sourced from reference TRBV7-2 and TRBJ2-7, is GAGVSQSPSNKVTEKGKDVELRCDPISGHTALYWYRQSLGQGLEFLIYFQGNSAPDKSGLPSDRFSAERTGGSVSTLTIQRTQQEDSAVYLCASSPWTSSYEQYFGPGTRLTVT.

This clone was counted once. V usage is TRBV30 and J usage is TRBJ2-1; weak D call: TRBD2 (6 bases). Germline V gives CDR1 GTSNPN, CDR2 SVGIG (reference sequence). V lost 4 bases, J lost 9 bases, and 25 bases lay in between. The CDR3 runs to 16 residues. The CDR3 DNA reads TGTGCCTGGACCCTCGACCGGACTAACCTTCGCGGTGAGCAGTTCTTC. Amino acids: CAWTLDRTNLRGEQFF.

CDR3 sequence: CASSRGQGQGSTGELFF. The CDR3 bases are TGTGCCAGCAGCCGGGGGCAGGGACAGGGGTCCACCGGGGAGCTGTTTTTT. This chain joins TRBV7-3 and TRBJ2-2; 10 positions match TRBD1. The germline CDR1 and CDR2 sequences are SGHTA and FQGTGA. This CDR3 comprises 17 residues. The ends lost 5 bases at V and 4 bases at J; junction bases unmatched: 10.

As regards this clone: The identical CDR3 is also encoded by other nucleotide sequences in the sample. The rearrangement uses TRBV7-9 and TRBJ1-1; maybe TRBD1 (5 bases). The V end was cut by 6 bases, the J end by 1 base, with 9 bases between. The CDR3 has 13 amino acids. The germline V gene has CDR1 SEHNR and CDR2 FQNEAQ (reference sequence). The CDR3 DNA follows: TGTGCCAGCAGTCGTGGGACGAACACTGAAGCTTTCTTT. This encodes CASSRGTNTEAFF.

A single count supports this clone. The chain joins TRBV6-5 to TRBJ1-4; D remains unclear. This CDR3 spans 14 amino acids. Germline CDR1 MNHEY, CDR2 SVGAGI. Trimming stripped 6 bases from V and 0 bases from J, with 8 bases between. The CDR3 sequence is CASRVKATNEKLFF. Written as DNA, the CDR3 is TGTGCCAGCAGGGTAAAAGCAACTAATGAAAAACTGTTTTTT.

The chain uses TRBV5-1 and TRBJ2-4; 10 positions match TRBD1. The CDR3 is 14 amino acids. V was clipped by 4 bases and J by 8 bases; unmatched bases: 6. Germline lookup yields CDR1 SGHRS and CDR2 YFSETQ. The CDR3 region is CASSLGQGRDIQYF. The CDR3 DNA is TGCGCCAGCAGCCTGGGACAGGGGAGGGACATTCAGTACTTC.

This chain joins TRBV7-9 and TRBJ2-7, with D possibly being TRBD1 (6 bases). Germline loops: CDR1 SEHNR, CDR2 FQNEAQ (reference sequence). Trimming shortened V by 2 bases and J by 5 bases, and 16 bases separated the two germline ends. This CDR3 has 15 residues. CDR3 loop: CASSLFRTAAHEQYF. For the CDR3, the DNA is TGTGCCAGCAGCTTATTTCGGACAGCCGCGCACGAGCAGTACTTC.

The chain combines TRBV4-2 with TRBJ2-3; TRBD2 matches at 12 bases. Trimming at V came to 0 bases and at J to 4 bases, leaving 5 bases not matched to a gene. The CDR3 spans 17 residues. Germline CDR1 reads LGHNA; CDR2 reads YNFKEQ. For the CDR3, the DNA is TGTGCCAGCAGCCAAGATCTGCGACTAGCGGGAGCAGATACGCAGTATTTT. Translation: CASSQDLRLAGADTQYF.

The rearrangement uses TRBV6-1 and TRBJ1-2; the D is unclear. CDR1 and CDR2 from the germline V gene are MNHNS and SASEGT. Trimming removed 2 bases at V and 11 bases at J, with 9 bases between. The CDR3 is 11 residues long. CDR3 DNA: TGTGCCAGCAGTGAATGGCAGCTTTACACCTTC. Protein sequence: CASSEWQLYTF.

The CDR3: CASSPYQGVVGQPQHF. DNA of the CDR3: TGTGCCAGCTCACCATATCAGGGGGTGGTTGGACAGCCCCAGCATTTT. The rearrangement uses TRBV18 and TRBJ1-5, with 7 bases identical to TRBD1. J lost 7 bases, V lost 2 bases, and 11 bases had no gene match. There are 16 residues in the CDR3. The germline gives CDR1 KGHSH, CDR2 LQKENI. The whole variable domain, remainder taken from reference TRBV18 and TRBJ1-5, is NAGVMQNPRHLVRRRGQEARLRCSPMKGHSHVYWYRQLPEEGLKFMVYLQKENIIDESGMPKERFSAEFPKEGPSILRIQQVVRGDSAAYFCASSPYQGVVGQPQHFGDGTRLSIL.

A note on this clone: Other nucleotide sequences in the sample specify the same CDR3. The chain has TRBV20-1 and TRBJ2-1, with D unresolved. Germline-derived CDR1 and CDR2 are DFQATT and SNEGSKA (reference sequence). The CDR3 consists of 11 residues. The V end lost 3 bases, the J end lost 5 bases, and 5 bases lay between the germline ends. The CDR3 DNA is TGCAGTGCTAGCCTGAACAATGAGCAGTTCTTC. Its translation is CSASLNNEQFF.

The chain is built from TRBV28 and TRBJ1-2; D gene unclear. The CDR3 loop spans 17 amino acids. Trimming pared 1 base from V and 5 bases from J, leaving 20 bases between. Germline lookup yields CDR1 MDHEN and CDR2 SYDVKM. DNA of the CDR3: TGTGCCAGCAGTTTATCGGGCAGTCCCCCGGCCGGTTATGGCTACACCTTC. It codes for CASSLSGSPPAGYGYTF.

V and J are TRBV5-4 and TRBJ1-3; D remains ambiguous. Germline CDR1 and CDR2: SGHNT and YYREEE (reference sequence). The length of the CDR3 is 15 residues. V lost 0 bases and J 2 bases, leaving 9 bases between the germline ends. CDR3 in amino acids: CASSLAGLTGNTIYF. The CDR3 nucleotides read TGTGCCAGCAGCTTGGCCGGGCTCACTGGAAACACCATATATTTT.

A note on this clone: The same CDR3 also results from other DNA sequences found in this sample. For the CDR3, the DNA is TGTGCCAGCAGCGCCGGGAGAGGCGAGCAGTACTTC. The encoded protein is CASSAGRGEQYF. The chain uses TRBV5-4 and TRBJ2-7; the D gene is possibly TRBD2 (6 bases). V was cut by 4 bases and J by 6 bases, with 11 bases left in between. The CDR3 contains 12 residues. Germline CDR1 is SGHNT and CDR2 is YYREEE (reference sequence).

The rearrangement uses TRBV5-8 and TRBJ2-7; 9 nucleotides match TRBD1. This CDR3 has 16 residues. With V trimmed by 4 bases and J by 0 bases, 8 bases remained unmatched. In germline, CDR1 is SGHTS, CDR2 YDEGEE. This CDR3 reads CASSHTGTGSSYEQYF. The CDR3, as DNA: TGTGCCAGCAGCCATACAGGGACAGGGAGCTCCTACGAGCAGTACTTC.

The chain employs TRBV28 and TRBJ2-5, with TRBD2 as a possible D gene (6 bases). CDR3 length equals 16 residues. Germline lookup yields CDR1 MDHEN and CDR2 SYDVKM. V was trimmed by 2 bases and J by 0 bases, leaving 13 bases between them. Written as DNA, the CDR3 is TGTGCCAGCAGTTTACTGGGCGGAGGGGACCAAGAGACCCAGTACTTC. It specifies CASSLLGGGDQETQYF.

V gene TRBV27 combines with J gene TRBJ2-3; D might be TRBD2 (6 bases). V dropped 2 bases and J dropped 0 bases, with 9 bases sitting between them. The CDR3 loop spans 15 amino acids. CDR1 is MNHEY and CDR2 is SMNVEV in the germline V gene (reference sequence). In DNA, the CDR3 is TGTGCCAGCAGTTTACGCGCGGGGAGCACAGATACGCAGTATTTT. The encoded protein is CASSLRAGSTDTQYF.

The V call is TRBV29-1, the J call TRBJ2-7, with unresolved D. The germline CDR1 and CDR2 sequences are SQVTM and ANQGSEA. The length of the CDR3 is 13 residues. Trimming took off 4 bases at V and 5 bases at J, with 15 bases between the two ends. DNA of the CDR3: TGCAGCGTTGCTTACGCCGGAAGAAACGAGCAGTACTTC. Its translation is CSVAYAGRNEQYF.

This chain uses TRBV29-1 with TRBJ1-1; no clear D. The CDR3 length is 13 residues. CDR1 SQVTM and CDR2 ANQGSEA come from the germline V gene. V lost 4 bases to trimming and J lost 3 bases, with 12 bases between them. DNA of the CDR3: TGCAGCGTTGGTGGGGTCGTGTACACTGAAGCTTTCTTT. Its translation is CSVGGVVYTEAFF.

The chain carries TRBV27 and TRBJ2-5; a possible D gene is TRBD1 (5 bases). The V end was cut by 3 bases, the J end by 8 bases, with 7 bases between. The CDR3 totals 11 residues. From germline, CDR1 is MNHEY and CDR2 SMNVEV (reference sequence). In nucleotides, the CDR3 is TGTGCCAGCAGTTTGGGGCCAACCCAGTACTTC. Its translation: CASSLGPTQYF.

The rearrangement joins TRBV2 to TRBJ2-1; TRBD2 aligns across 13 bases. J lost 9 bases, V lost 2 bases, and 7 bases had no gene match. The CDR3 runs 16 residues. The germline gives CDR1 SNHLY, CDR2 FYNNEI. CDR3 loop: CASSETGLAGAIEQFF. For the CDR3, the DNA is TGTGCCAGCAGTGAAACAGGACTAGCGGGAGCTATTGAGCAGTTCTTC. The full variable domain, completed using reference TRBV2 and TRBJ2-1, is EPEVTQTPSHQVTQMGQEVILRCVPISNHLYFYWYRQILGQKVEFLVSFYNNEISEKSEIFDDQFSVERPDGSNFTLKIRSTKLEDSAMYFCASSETGLAGAIEQFFGPGTRLTVL.

The rearrangement links TRBV7-9 to TRBJ2-3; TRBD2 matches 7 bases. CDR3 length: 16 residues. Trimming at V came to 3 bases and at J to 4 bases, leaving 10 bases not matched to a gene. Per germline, CDR1 SEHNR and CDR2 FQNEAQ (reference sequence). CDR3 residues: CASSFQIGRLSDTQYF. Here the CDR3 DNA reads TGTGCCAGCAGCTTTCAAATCGGGAGGCTCTCAGATACGCAGTATTTT. Supplemented by reference TRBV7-9 and TRBJ2-3, the full variable domain reads DTGVSQNPRHKITKRGQNVTFRCDPISEHNRLYWYRQTLGQGPEFLTYFQNEAQLEKSRLLSDRFSAERPKGSFSTLEIQRTEQGDSAMYLCASSFQIGRLSDTQYFGPGTRLTVL.

J is TRBJ2-7 and V is TRBV6-1, with TRBD2 matching 8 bases. CDR3 length equals 14 residues. Germline V gene sequence: CDR1 MNHNS, CDR2 SASEGT. Trimming cost V 8 bases and J 5 bases; bases outside gene matches: 11. For the CDR3, the DNA is TGTGCCAGCTCGCGGACGGGGGGGGACCACGAGCAGTACTTC. It translates to CASSRTGGDHEQYF.

The V call is TRBV7-9, the J call TRBJ1-5; D is uncertain. The length of the CDR3 is 13 residues. CDR1 SEHNR and CDR2 FQNEAQ come from the germline V gene (reference sequence). Trimming removed 5 bases at V and 9 bases at J, with 14 bases between. CDR3 loop: CASSPVSDPPQHF. The CDR3 region has the DNA TGTGCCAGCAGCCCCGTATCAGACCCGCCCCAGCATTTT.